This T cell receptor beta chain was recovered during a study of glioma-infiltrating T cells after dendritic cell vaccination. Study information: Between the early 2000s and the early 2010s, patients got autologous tumor lysate-pulsed dendritic cell vaccines.

The repertoire was sequenced with immunoSEQ multiplex PCR; TCRdb's copy has only in-frame clones and lacks some. This table has roughly 80,000 clones, roughly 87% appearing once. The junction had 11 bases not matched to a gene; V was cut back by 4 bases and J by 3 bases. Germline V CDR1 and CDR2: PRHDT, FYEKMQ (reference sequence). This CDR3 region has 17 residues. Time point reported: after dendritic cell vaccination, including at tumor progression/relapse. Material: blood, obtained after dendritic cell vaccination. The chain uses TRBV13 and TRBJ2-2; 7 bases agree with TRBD2. This sequence originates from a human donor with glioblastoma. The CDR3 region is CASSSLGSGEDTGELFF. The CDR3 DNA follows: TGTGCCAGCAGCTCCCTGGGGAGCGGGGAGGACACCGGGGAGCTGTTTTTT.